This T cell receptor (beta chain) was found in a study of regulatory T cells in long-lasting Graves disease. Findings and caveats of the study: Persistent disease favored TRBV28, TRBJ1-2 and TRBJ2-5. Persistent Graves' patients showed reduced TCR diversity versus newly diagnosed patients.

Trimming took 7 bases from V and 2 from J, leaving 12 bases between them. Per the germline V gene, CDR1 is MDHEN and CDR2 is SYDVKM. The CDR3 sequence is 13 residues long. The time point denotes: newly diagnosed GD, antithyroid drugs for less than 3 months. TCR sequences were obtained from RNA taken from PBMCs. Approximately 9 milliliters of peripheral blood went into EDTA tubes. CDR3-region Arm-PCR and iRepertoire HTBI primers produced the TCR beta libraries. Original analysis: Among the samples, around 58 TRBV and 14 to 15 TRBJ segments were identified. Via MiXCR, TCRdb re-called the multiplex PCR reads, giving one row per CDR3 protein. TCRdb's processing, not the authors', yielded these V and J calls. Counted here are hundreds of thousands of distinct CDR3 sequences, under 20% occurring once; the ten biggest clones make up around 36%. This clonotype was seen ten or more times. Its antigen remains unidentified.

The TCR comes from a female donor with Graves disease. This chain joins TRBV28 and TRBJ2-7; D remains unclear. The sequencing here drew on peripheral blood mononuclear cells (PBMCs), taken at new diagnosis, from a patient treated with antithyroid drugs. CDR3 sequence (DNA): TGTGCCAGCAAGAAGAGGACCGCCTACGAGCAGTACTTC. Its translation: CASKKRTAYEQYF.